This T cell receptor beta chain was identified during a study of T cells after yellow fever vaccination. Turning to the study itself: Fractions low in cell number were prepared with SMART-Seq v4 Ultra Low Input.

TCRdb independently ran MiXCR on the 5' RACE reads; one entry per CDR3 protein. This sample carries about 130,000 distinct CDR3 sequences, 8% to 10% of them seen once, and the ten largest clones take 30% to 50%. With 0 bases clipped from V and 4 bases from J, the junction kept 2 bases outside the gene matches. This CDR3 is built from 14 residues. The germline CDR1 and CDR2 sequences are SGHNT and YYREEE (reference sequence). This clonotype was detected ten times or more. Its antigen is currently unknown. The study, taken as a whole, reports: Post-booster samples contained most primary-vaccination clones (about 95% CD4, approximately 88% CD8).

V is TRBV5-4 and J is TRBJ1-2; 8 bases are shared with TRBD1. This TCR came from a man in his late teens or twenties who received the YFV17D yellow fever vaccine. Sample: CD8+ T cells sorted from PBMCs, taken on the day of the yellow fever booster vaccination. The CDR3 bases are TGTGCCAGCAGCTTGGGACAGGGGAGCTATGGCTACACCTTC. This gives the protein CASSLGQGSYGYTF.